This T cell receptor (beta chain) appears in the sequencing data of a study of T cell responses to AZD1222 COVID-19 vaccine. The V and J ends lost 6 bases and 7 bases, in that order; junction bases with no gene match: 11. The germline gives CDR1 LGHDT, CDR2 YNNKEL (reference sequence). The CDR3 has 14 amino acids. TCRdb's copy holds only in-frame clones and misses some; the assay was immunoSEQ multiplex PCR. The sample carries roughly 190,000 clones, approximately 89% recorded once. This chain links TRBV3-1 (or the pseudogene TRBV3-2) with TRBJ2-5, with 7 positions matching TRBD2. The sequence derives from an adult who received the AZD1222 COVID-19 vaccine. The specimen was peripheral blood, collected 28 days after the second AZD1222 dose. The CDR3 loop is CASRGGIEPGTQYF. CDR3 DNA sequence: TGTGCCAGCAGGGGAGGGATCGAACCGGGGACCCAGTACTTC.